This TCR beta chain is from a study of lung T cells in sarcoidosis with Löfgren's syndrome. Study-wide context: Analyses focused on Löfgren's syndrome patients.

TCRdb re-called the reads through MiXCR, storing one row per CDR3 protein. The sample lists roughly 63,000 distinct CDR3 sequences; 20% to 25% were seen once. Germline V gives CDR1 SGHAT, CDR2 FQNNGV. The germline V and J ends were trimmed by 5 bases and 0 bases, with 13 bases remaining between them. This CDR3 has 15 amino acids. General study results and limits: TRAV12-1 and TRBV2 were reportedly most expanded in Löfgren's patients. Paired TRAV12-1/TRBV2 TCRs showed CDR3 homology and preferential pairing.

As for this clonotype: Its target is unknown.

This chain links TRBV11-2 with TRBJ1-1; maybe TRBD1 (6 bases). Specimen: CD4+ T cells from PBMCs. This sequence originates from a human donor with sarcoidosis (Löfgren's syndrome or another form), or a control subject (not recorded which). The CDR3 DNA follows: TGTGCCAGCAGCAAATCGGACAGTTTGAACACTGAAGCTTTCTTT. Protein: CASSKSDSLNTEAFF.